The 14 T cell receptor beta chains presented below share a single source sample, sequenced in a study of control samples from healthy donors and cancer patients. TCRdb keeps only in-frame clones here, not all; method: immunoSEQ multiplex PCR. The table includes about 76,000 clones, 89% detected once. Sequenced material: PBMCs. These receptors originate from a woman between 45 and 60 years old with colorectal cancer.

A note on this clone: A read error may account for a junction end that differs from germline. The CDR3 protein is CATSPGSNTEAFF. CDR3 nucleotides: TGTGCCACCAGCCCGGGGTCGAACACTGAAGCTTTCTTT. This chain joins TRBV9 and TRBJ1-1; D is uncertain. Germline CDR1 is SGDLS and CDR2 is YYNGEE. The CDR3 consists of 13 residues.

The chain uses TRBV29-1 and TRBJ1-1; 8 bases align to TRBD1. CDR1 SQVTM and CDR2 ANQGSEA come from the germline V gene. V shed 5 bases and J 6 bases; nucleotides not matched to a gene: 8. This CDR3 is built from 13 residues. The CDR3 here is CSVRGQDSPEAFF. CDR3 nucleotide sequence: TGCAGCGTTCGGGGACAGGATAGTCCTGAAGCTTTCTTT.

The rearrangement links TRBV5-1 to TRBJ1-2; D is uncertain. The germline V gene encodes CDR1 SGHRS and CDR2 YFSETQ. CDR3 size: 13 residues. The V gene lost 3 bases and the J gene lost 2 bases, with 8 bases spanning the gap. The CDR3 region has the DNA TGCGCCAGCAGCTCGACGGAGAACTATGGCTACACCTTC. This sequence encodes CASSSTENYGYTF.

The rearrangement uses TRBV12-3 or TRBV12-4 and TRBJ1-5; weak D call: TRBD1 (5 bases). This CDR3 spans 12 amino acids. V dropped 4 bases and J dropped 10 bases, with 11 bases sitting between them. CDR3: CASSSPQGPQHF. For the CDR3, the DNA is TGTGCCAGCAGTTCCCCCCAGGGACCCCAGCATTTT.

The CDR3 loop reads CAWSTRPISSYNSPLHF. The CDR3 DNA reads TGTGCCTGGAGTACTAGACCGATTAGCTCCTATAATTCACCCCTCCACTTT. The rearrangement joins TRBV30 to TRBJ1-6; D is unresolved. V lost 2 bases, J lost 0 bases, and 14 bases lay in between. The CDR3 extends over 17 amino acids. Germline CDR1 is GTSNPN and CDR2 is SVGIG (reference sequence).

The rearrangement uses TRBV18 and TRBJ1-3; TRBD1 matches 11 bases. CDR1 and CDR2 (germline): KGHSH, LQKENI. The V gene end was trimmed by 0 bases and the J gene end by 2 bases; junction bases not matched to a gene: 3. CDR3 length: 17 residues. As DNA, the CDR3 is TGTGCCAGCTCACCACCTGGACAGGGGGCAGCTGGAAACACCATATATTTT. This codes for CASSPPGQGAAGNTIYF.

J is TRBJ1-2 and V is TRBV18; tentative D call: TRBD1 (6 bases). The CDR3 sequence is 14 residues long. Germline CDR1 reads KGHSH; CDR2 reads LQKENI. V was clipped by 2 bases and J by 4 bases, with 11 bases between them. In nucleotides, the CDR3 is TGTGCCAGCTCACCAGGGGGCGGTACCTATGGCTACACCTTC. As protein: CASSPGGGTYGYTF. Using reference TRBV18 and TRBJ1-2 for the parts outside the CDR3, the full variable domain is NAGVMQNPRHLVRRRGQEARLRCSPMKGHSHVYWYRQLPEEGLKFMVYLQKENIIDESGMPKERFSAEFPKEGPSILRIQQVVRGDSAAYFCASSPGGGTYGYTFGSGTRLTVV.

This clone has only one observation. This rearrangement joins TRBV19 to TRBJ2-5, with 11 bases matching TRBD2. V shed 4 bases, J shed 1 base, and the junction held 2 bases outside the gene matches. Germline-derived CDR1 and CDR2 are LNHDA and SQIVND (reference sequence). The CDR3 is 15 residues long. CDR3 region: CASSSLAGGQETQYF. Here the CDR3 DNA reads TGTGCCAGTAGTAGCCTAGCGGGGGGCCAAGAGACCCAGTACTTC.

The chain uses TRBV15 and TRBJ1-5; D not certain. The CDR3 has 15 amino acids. Trimming removed 0 bases at V and 3 bases at J, with 9 bases between. Germline V gene sequence: CDR1 LNHNV, CDR2 YYDKDF (reference sequence). The CDR3 region has the DNA TGTGCCACCAGCAGAGATTGGGGTAACAATCAGCCCCAGCATTTT. It specifies CATSRDWGNNQPQHF.

The chain combines TRBV18 with TRBJ2-1; D not resolved. The CDR3 has 14 residues. V lost 0 bases to trimming and J lost 7 bases, with 10 bases between them. Looked up from germline, CDR1 is KGHSH and CDR2 is LQKENI. CDR3 coding DNA: TGTGCCAGCTCACCACCGAACGAAAGGAATGAGCAGTTCTTC. Protein sequence: CASSPPNERNEQFF.

The chain is built from TRBV7-6 and TRBJ2-3, with TRBD2 matching over 7 bases. This CDR3 has 15 residues. Germline loops: CDR1 SGHVS, CDR2 FNYEAQ. Trimming cost V 2 bases and J 1 base; bases outside gene matches: 3. CDR3 sequence (DNA): TGTGCCAGCAGCTTAACCAGCGGGGGCACAGATACGCAGTATTTT. Residues: CASSLTSGGTDTQYF.

The chain joins TRBV5-1 to TRBJ1-4, with D perhaps matching TRBD1 (6 bases). Trimming shortened V by 7 bases and J by 7 bases, and 14 bases separated the two germline ends. In germline, CDR1 is SGHRS, CDR2 YFSETQ. The CDR3 totals 13 residues. CDR3 loop: CASSLAGVEKLFF. DNA for the CDR3: TGCGCCAGCTCCTTGGCAGGGGTTGAAAAACTGTTTTTT.

CDR3 DNA: TGCGCCAGCAGCTTGGCCCCCCGCTTGACAGGGGGCGATACGCAGTATTTT. Translated: CASSLAPRLTGGDTQYF. The genes are TRBV5-1 and TRBJ2-3; 10 bases match TRBD1. Per germline, CDR1 SGHRS and CDR2 YFSETQ. Trimming took 0 bases from V and 6 from J; bases not matched to a gene: 10. This CDR3 region has 17 residues.

The chain carries TRBV27 and TRBJ1-2; the D gene is possibly TRBD1 (5 bases). Trimming pared 10 bases from V and 8 bases from J, leaving 14 bases between. The germline gives CDR1 MNHEY, CDR2 SMNVEV (reference sequence). The CDR3 loop spans 11 amino acids. CDR3 DNA: TGTGCCATCAAGGGGAGTGAGGGCTACACCTTC. Its translation is CAIKGSEGYTF.